Listed below are T cell receptor beta chains from one sample, sequenced in a study of regulatory T cells in long-lasting Graves disease. A single record per CDR3 protein comes from TCRdb applying MiXCR to the multiplex PCR reads. The data contain some 450,000 distinct CDR3 sequences, roughly a quarter of them seen just once; the ten biggest clones take up approximately 25%. The starting material was peripheral blood mononuclear cells (PBMCs), obtained when the disease was refractory, from a patient treated with antithyroid drugs. All receptors come from a female donor with Graves disease. Both conserved end residues are part of each CDR3. A D gene is named only where the DNA matches it firmly. Clone size is not always given. Where it is, it says once, few, many or a class for expanded clones.

v_gene,j_gene,abundance,d_gene,CDR3nt,CDR3aa
TRBV6-5,TRBJ1-1,many,TRBD1,TGTGCCAGCAGTTACACACGACAGGGAGCGAATGTGAGGACTGAAGCTTTCTTT,CASSYTRQGANVRTEAFF
TRBV6-5,TRBJ1-6,.,.,TGTGCCAGCAGTTACTCCAGGACCAGTTCACCCCTCCACTTT,CASSYSRTSSPLHF
TRBV24-1,TRBJ2-3,.,.,TGTGCCACCAGTGACCGACCCCTGGGCACAGATACGCAGTATTTT,CATSDRPLGTDTQYF
TRBV5-1,TRBJ1-1,few,TRBD1,TGCGCCAGCAGCTCCCAGGGGGAGATCACTGAAGCTTTCTTT,CASSSQGEITEAFF
TRBV18,TRBJ2-5,few,.,TGTGCCAGCTCACCCGGGACGAGAGAGACCCAGTACTTC,CASSPGTRETQYF
TRBV12-3/TRBV12-4,TRBJ2-6,many,.,TGTGCCAGCAGTCAACAGGGTACTCCTGGGGCCAACGTCCTGACTTTC,CASSQQGTPGANVLTF
TRBV7-2,TRBJ2-5,many,.,TGTGCCAGCAGCCGTACACAGCAAGAGACCCAGTACTTC,CASSRTQQETQYF
TRBV30,TRBJ1-2,.,.,TGTGCCTGGCTGTGGGGGGGCGATGGTGGCTACACCTTC,CAWLWGGDGGYTF
TRBV6-2/TRBV6-3,TRBJ1-5,.,.,TGTGCCAGCATCCCTCGAGATGGGGCCTATCAGCCCCAGCATTTT,CASIPRDGAYQPQHF
TRBV7-9,TRBJ1-2,few,TRBD1,TGTGCCAGCAGCGGACGGGACAGGGAGTCGAGCACTACTGGCTACACCTTC,CASSGRDRESSTTGYTF
TRBV7-9,TRBJ2-5,few,.,TGTGCCAGCAGCTTTCACGGGGAGACCCAGTGCTTC,CASSFHGETQCF
TRBV28,TRBJ2-5,many,.,TGTGCCAGTGGCAGGGCTGAGACCCAGTACTTC,CASGRAETQYF
TRBV28,TRBJ1-1,.,.,TGTGCCAGCAGTTTAATATTCAGGAACACTGAAGCTTTCTTT,CASSLIFRNTEAFF
TRBV20-1,TRBJ2-5,.,TRBD1,TGCAGTGCTAGTCGGGGACAGTTATCGGAGACCCAGTACTTC,CSASRGQLSETQYF
TRBV20-1,TRBJ2-5,few,TRBD1,TGCAGTGCCATCGGACAGGGACAAGAGACCCAGTACTTC,CSAIGQGQETQYF
TRBV4-1,TRBJ2-7,.,TRBD2,TGCGCCAGCAGCCAAGTGCCCAGGACTAGCGGGTCCTACGAGCAGTACTTC,CASSQVPRTSGSYEQYF
TRBV5-1,TRBJ1-1,many,TRBD1,TGCGCCAGCAGCACACAGGGGGCCGAGAACACTGAAGCTTTCTTT,CASSTQGAENTEAFF
TRBV7-9,TRBJ1-5,.,.,TGTGCCAGCAGCTATGACGGAATCAATCAGCCCCAGCATTTT,CASSYDGINQPQHF
TRBV28,TRBJ1-1,once,TRBD1,TGTGCCAGCAGCCGTACCGGGACAGGGGGGAGGAACACTGAAGCTTTCTTT,CASSRTGTGGRNTEAFF
TRBV19,TRBJ1-1,.,.,TGTGCCAGTAGTATGGGTACAGGTGTTCTCACTGAAGCTTTCTTT,CASSMGTGVLTEAFF
TRBV27,TRBJ2-7,.,.,TGTGCCAGCAGTTTATCAGGGTTTGGGTCCTACGAGCAGTACTTC,CASSLSGFGSYEQYF
TRBV11-2,TRBJ1-1,many,.,TGTGCCAGCAATGTAGACACCTTGAACACTGAAGCTTTCTTT,CASNVDTLNTEAFF
TRBV29-1,TRBJ2-7,few,TRBD2,TGCAGCGTTTCCTTCGGACTAGTTTACGAGCAGTACTTC,CSVSFGLVYEQYF
TRBV30,TRBJ2-5,few,.,TGTGCCTGGAGTGAGTTGGGCGGGAACCAAGAGACCCAGTACTTC,CAWSELGGNQETQYF
TRBV7-2,TRBJ2-4,few,TRBD1,TGTGCCAGCAGCTTAGCCCGGACAGGGCACAAAAACATTCAGTACTTC,CASSLARTGHKNIQYF
TRBV6-1,TRBJ2-5,many,TRBD2,TGTGCCAGCACCCCGGCGGGGGGCGACCAAGAGACCCAGTACTTC,CASTPAGGDQETQYF
TRBV5-8,TRBJ2-4,.,TRBD1,TGTGCCAGCAGCTTGTCCGGGACAGGGGCCAAAAACATTCAGTACTTC,CASSLSGTGAKNIQYF
TRBV7-2,TRBJ2-5,.,.,TGTGCCAGCAGCTTAGAGGCGGGACCTCTCCAAGAGACCCAGTACTTC,CASSLEAGPLQETQYF
TRBV28,TRBJ1-1,many,.,TGTGCCAGCAGTTGGTACGTCATGAACACTGAAGCTTTCTTT,CASSWYVMNTEAFF
TRBV12-3/TRBV12-4,TRBJ1-1,.,.,TGTGCCAGCAGTCCACAGGGAGGCTCTGAAGCTTTCTTT,CASSPQGGSEAFF
TRBV24-1,TRBJ2-1,.,TRBD1,TGTGCCACCAGGCGGGGCACAGGGGGCGAGGGTGAGCAGTTCTTC,CATRRGTGGEGEQFF
TRBV20-1,TRBJ2-1,.,TRBD2,TGCAGTGCTCCCAAGACTAGCGGGTACTACAATGAGCAGTTCTTC,CSAPKTSGYYNEQFF
TRBV5-1,TRBJ2-2,.,TRBD2,TGCGCCAGCAGCGGGACTAGCGGGAGGTCCACCGGGGAGCTGTTTTTT,CASSGTSGRSTGELFF
TRBV20-1,TRBJ1-4,.,.,TGCAGTGCTAACCCTGGGGGTAAACTGTTTTTT,CSANPGGKLFF
TRBV9,TRBJ2-7,.,.,TGTGCCAGCAGCGTAGCTCCCTCCCACGAGCAGTACTTC,CASSVAPSHEQYF
TRBV12-3/TRBV12-4,TRBJ1-1,many,.,TGTGCCAGCAGGAAAAGGGCAGGGAGTAACACTGAAGCTTTCTTT,CASRKRAGSNTEAFF
TRBV7-8,TRBJ1-5,few,TRBD1,TGTGCCAGCAGGCGAACTGGACAGGGGGAACAGCCCCAGCATTTT,CASRRTGQGEQPQHF
TRBV19,TRBJ1-4,.,TRBD1,TGTGCCAGTAGTATCGGGACAGGGAACGAAAAACTGTTTTTT,CASSIGTGNEKLFF
TRBV19,TRBJ1-5,.,.,TGTGCCAGTAGTAGGCGGACGGACAATCAGCCCCAGCATTTT,CASSRRTDNQPQHF
TRBV20-1,TRBJ2-5,many,TRBD2,TGCAGTGCTAGAGGTTTTGGACTAGGGCAAGAGACCCAGTACTTC,CSARGFGLGQETQYF
TRBV2,TRBJ2-5,many,.,TGTGCCAGCAGTGAAGGAGGGAGCTCCCAAGAGACCCAGTACTTC,CASSEGGSSQETQYF
TRBV2,TRBJ1-5,many,.,TGTGCCAGCAAAGAGACAGACGGGAATCAGCCCCAGCATTTT,CASKETDGNQPQHF
TRBV19,TRBJ2-4,once,.,TGTGCCAGTAGTACGCCTACTATAGCCAAAAACATTCAGTACTTC,CASSTPTIAKNIQYF
TRBV20-1,TRBJ1-6,once,TRBD1,TGCAGTGCGCGGGACAGTGGAGTTTCACCCCTCCACTTT,CSARDSGVSPLHF
TRBV6-1,TRBJ2-7,many,TRBD2,TGTGCCAGCAGTGAAGTGGCGGGAGCCACCTACGAGCAGTACTTC,CASSEVAGATYEQYF
TRBV5-1,TRBJ2-7,many,TRBD1,TGTGCCAGCAGCTTGGATCAGGGGGACGAGCAGTACTTC,CASSLDQGDEQYF
TRBV5-1,TRBJ2-1,.,TRBD2,TGCGCCAGCAGCCGGACTAGCGGGAGGGCCGACAATGAGCAGTTCTTC,CASSRTSGRADNEQFF
TRBV9,TRBJ1-6,.,.,TGTGCCAGCAGCGAGGCAGGGTCCTATAATTCACCCCTCCACTTT,CASSEAGSYNSPLHF
TRBV20-1,TRBJ1-6,many,.,TGCAGTGCTACGGGGGGCCCCAATTCACCCCTCCACTTT,CSATGGPNSPLHF
TRBV6-5,TRBJ1-2,many,TRBD1,TGTGCCAGCAGTTACTCGACAGGGGGGACCTATGGCTACACCTTC,CASSYSTGGTYGYTF
TRBV9,TRBJ2-2,.,.,TGTGCCAGCAGCGTAGACGGGAACACCGGGGAGCTGTTTTTT,CASSVDGNTGELFF
TRBV5-5,TRBJ2-2,.,TRBD1,TGTGCCAGCAGCGGACAGGGGGGGATCGGGGAGCTGTTTTTT,CASSGQGGIGELFF
TRBV3-1,TRBJ2-7,.,.,TGTGCCAGCAGCCCAGTCTTCCGACAAGGAAACTACGAGCAGTACTTC,CASSPVFRQGNYEQYF
TRBV20-1,TRBJ2-4,.,.,TGCAGTGCTAGAGGTCCTGGAGGCGACATTCAGTACTTC,CSARGPGGDIQYF